This T cell receptor (beta chain) was captured in a study of shared clonotypes between healthy human individuals. Whole-study context: CD4 naive cells filled three plates per donor, CD4 memory three, CD8 naive two and CD8 memory one.

CD45RO-negative, CCR7-selected cells formed the naive CD8 fraction, which excluded terminally differentiated effector memory CD45RA+ cells. The donor population consisted of healthy HIV-negative adults with no recent acute infections or vaccinations. The table came from immunoSEQ multiplex PCR; TCRdb's copy has only in-frame clones and leaves some out. The table lists more than 2 million clones, roughly 95% of them singletons. Germline V gives CDR1 GTSNPN, CDR2 SVGIG (reference sequence). V gave up 2 bases and J gave up 3 bases, with 32 bases separating them. CDR3 length equals 21 residues. The sample was naive CD8+ T cells from PBMCs. The rearrangement uses TRBV30 and TRBJ2-4; perhaps D is TRBD1 or TRBD2 (5 bases each). The TCR was taken from a man aged 18-30 years in good health. Some clones in this sample may be carry-over from other donors' samples. CDR3: CAWSYSGTLGTQRAGKNIQYF. The CDR3 coding sequence is TGTGCCTGGAGTTACTCCGGGACCCTGGGTACACAAAGGGCGGGCAAAAACATTCAGTACTTC.